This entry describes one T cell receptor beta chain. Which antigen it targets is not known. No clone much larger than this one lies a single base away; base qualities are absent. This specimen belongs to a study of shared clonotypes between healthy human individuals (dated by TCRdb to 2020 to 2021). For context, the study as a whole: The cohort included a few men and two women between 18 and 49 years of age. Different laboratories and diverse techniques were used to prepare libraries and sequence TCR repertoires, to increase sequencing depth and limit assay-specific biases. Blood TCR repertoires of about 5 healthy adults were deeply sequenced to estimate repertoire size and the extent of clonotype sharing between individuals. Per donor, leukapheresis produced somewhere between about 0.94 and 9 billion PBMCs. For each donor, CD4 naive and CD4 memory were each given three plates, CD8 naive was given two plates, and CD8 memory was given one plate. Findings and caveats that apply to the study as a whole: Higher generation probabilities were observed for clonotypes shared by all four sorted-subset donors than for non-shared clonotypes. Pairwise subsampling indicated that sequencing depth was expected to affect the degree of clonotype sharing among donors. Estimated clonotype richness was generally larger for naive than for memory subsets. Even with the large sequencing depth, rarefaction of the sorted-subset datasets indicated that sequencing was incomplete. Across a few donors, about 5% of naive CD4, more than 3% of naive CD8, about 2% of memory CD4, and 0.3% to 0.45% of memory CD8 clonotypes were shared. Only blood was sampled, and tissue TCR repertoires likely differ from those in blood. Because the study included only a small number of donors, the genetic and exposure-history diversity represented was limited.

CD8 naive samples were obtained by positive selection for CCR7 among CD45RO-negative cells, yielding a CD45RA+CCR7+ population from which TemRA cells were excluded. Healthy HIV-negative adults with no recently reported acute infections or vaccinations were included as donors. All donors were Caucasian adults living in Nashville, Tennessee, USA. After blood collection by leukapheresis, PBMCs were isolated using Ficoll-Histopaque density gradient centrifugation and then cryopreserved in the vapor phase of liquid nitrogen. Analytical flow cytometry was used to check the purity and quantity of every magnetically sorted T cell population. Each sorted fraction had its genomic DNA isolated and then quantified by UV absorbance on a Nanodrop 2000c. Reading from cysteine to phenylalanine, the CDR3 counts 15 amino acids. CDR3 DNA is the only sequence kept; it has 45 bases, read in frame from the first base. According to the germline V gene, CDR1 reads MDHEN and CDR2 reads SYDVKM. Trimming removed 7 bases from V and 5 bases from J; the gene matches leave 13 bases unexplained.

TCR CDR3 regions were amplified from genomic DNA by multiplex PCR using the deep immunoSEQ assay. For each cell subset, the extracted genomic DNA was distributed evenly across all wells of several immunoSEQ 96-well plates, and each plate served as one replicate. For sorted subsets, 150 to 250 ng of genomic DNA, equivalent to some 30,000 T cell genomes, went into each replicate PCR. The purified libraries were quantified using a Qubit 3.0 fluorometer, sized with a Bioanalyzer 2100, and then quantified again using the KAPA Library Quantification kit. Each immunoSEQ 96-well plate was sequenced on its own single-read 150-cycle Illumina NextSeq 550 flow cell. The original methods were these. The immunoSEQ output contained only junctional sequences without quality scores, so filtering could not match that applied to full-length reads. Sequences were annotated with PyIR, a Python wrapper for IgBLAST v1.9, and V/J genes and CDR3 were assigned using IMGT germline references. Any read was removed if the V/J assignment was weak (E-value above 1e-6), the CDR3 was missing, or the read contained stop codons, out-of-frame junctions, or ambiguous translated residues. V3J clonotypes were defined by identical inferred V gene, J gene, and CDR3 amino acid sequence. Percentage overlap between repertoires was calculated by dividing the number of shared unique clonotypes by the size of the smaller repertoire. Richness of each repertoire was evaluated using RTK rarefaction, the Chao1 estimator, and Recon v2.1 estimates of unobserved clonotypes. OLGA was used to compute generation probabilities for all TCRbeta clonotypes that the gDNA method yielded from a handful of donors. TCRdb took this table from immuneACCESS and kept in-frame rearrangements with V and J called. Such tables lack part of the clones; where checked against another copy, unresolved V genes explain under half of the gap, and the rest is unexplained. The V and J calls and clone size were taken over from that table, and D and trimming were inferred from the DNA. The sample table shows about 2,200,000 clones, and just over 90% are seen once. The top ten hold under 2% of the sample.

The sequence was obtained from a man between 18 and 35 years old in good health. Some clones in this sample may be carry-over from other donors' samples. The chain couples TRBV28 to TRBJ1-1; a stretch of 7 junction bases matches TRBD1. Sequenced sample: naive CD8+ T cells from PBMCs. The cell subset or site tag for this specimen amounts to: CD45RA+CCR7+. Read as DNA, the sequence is TGTGCCAGCAAGGCCCAACGGGACAGAGTAACTGAAGCTTTCTTT. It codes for CASKAQRDRVTEAFF.